Listed below are T cell receptor beta chains from one sample, sequenced in a study of neurological immune-mediated disorders. TCRdb re-called the 5' RACE reads through MiXCR, storing one row per CDR3 protein. The sample consists of tens of thousands of distinct CDR3 sequences, 3.5% to 5.5% of them appearing once. Sequencing was performed on PBMCs. The receptors shown here come from a woman aged 60-75 years with multiple sclerosis. CDR3s include the opening cysteine and the closing phenylalanine or tryptophan. The D gene is left open where the match is weak. Part of the rows lack a size; the others show once, few, many or a class for expanded clones.

CASSRWTVLYGYTF,TGTGCCAGCAGCCGCTGGACAGTCCTTTATGGCTACACCTTC,TRBJ1-2,TRBV9,-,few
CASKKLAGGRRTSTDTQYF,TGCGCCAGCAAAAAGTTAGCGGGAGGCCGCCGAACAAGCACAGATACGCAGTATTTT,TRBJ2-3,TRBV10-2,TRBD2,many
CASSLVSVEQYF,TGTGCCAGCAGCTTAGTTTCTGTCGAGCAGTACTTC,TRBJ2-7,TRBV7-2,-,-
CASSLPASPVQPTQYF,TGTGCCAGCAGCTTACCGGCCTCGCCGGTCCAGCCTACGCAGTATTTT,TRBJ2-3,TRBV7-2,-,-
CASSTSGDEQFF,TGTGCCAGCAGTACTAGTGGCGATGAGCAGTTCTTC,TRBJ2-1,TRBV3-1,-,many
CASSFIAGGANTEAFF,TGTGCCAGCAGTTTTATTGCAGGGGGCGCGAACACTGAAGCTTTCTTT,TRBJ1-1,TRBV6-2/TRBV6-3,TRBD1,once
CATSDLFENTEAFF,TGTGCCACCAGTGATTTGTTTGAGAACACTGAAGCTTTCTTT,TRBJ1-1,TRBV24-1,-,many
CSALIAGRTDTQYF,TGCAGTGCTCTAATAGCGGGAAGAACAGATACGCAGTATTTT,TRBJ2-3,TRBV20-1,TRBD2,-
CASSLVHVPVSPLHF,TGTGCCAGCAGCTTAGTGCACGTCCCCGTTTCACCCCTCCACTTT,TRBJ1-6,TRBV11-2,-,few
CSARVQAGLDEQFF,TGCAGTGCTAGAGTCCAGGCTGGGCTCGATGAGCAGTTCTTC,TRBJ2-1,TRBV20-1,-,many
CAITPGLASTGELFF,TGTGCCATCACTCCGGGACTAGCGAGCACCGGGGAGCTGTTTTTT,TRBJ2-2,TRBV10-3,TRBD2,-
CASSFQSSGNTIYF,TGTGCCAGCAGCTTCCAGAGCTCTGGAAACACCATATATTTT,TRBJ1-3,TRBV7-2,-,many
CSANPPLGQSFQETQYF,TGCAGTGCTAATCCTCCCTTGGGACAGAGCTTCCAAGAGACCCAGTACTTC,TRBJ2-5,TRBV20-1,TRBD1,-
CSASLAGLRTEAFF,TGCAGTGCTAGTCTTGCAGGGCTCCGCACTGAAGCTTTCTTT,TRBJ1-1,TRBV20-1,-,many
CASSLRQGPYEQYF,TGCGCCAGCAGCTTAAGACAGGGACCCTACGAGCAGTACTTC,TRBJ2-7,TRBV4-3,TRBD1,many
CSVSLRGKDQPQHF,TGCAGCGTTTCCCTCAGGGGTAAGGATCAGCCCCAGCATTTT,TRBJ1-5,TRBV29-1,-,many
CSVPGRERTEAFF,TGCAGTGTCCCAGGCAGGGAGCGGACTGAAGCTTTCTTT,TRBJ1-1,TRBV20-1,-,many
CSAIGGGNTEAFF,TGCAGCGCAATAGGGGGCGGGAACACTGAAGCTTTCTTT,TRBJ1-1,TRBV29-1,TRBD1,many